This T cell receptor beta chain was identified during a study of cytomegalovirus exposure and HLA in healthy donors. Points from the study as a whole: Later genetic work tied a missense DCLRE1C variant to beta-chain V and J trimming. Presence/absence comparisons presumed near-even sequencing depth among donors. Many donors shared some public TCRs, even though most TCR sequences were rare. Accurate prediction of HLA-A and HLA-B alleles (for most subjects) was reportedly achieved from TCR beta sequences.

Germline CDR1 and CDR2: MDHEN and SYDVKM. The CDR3 spans 17 residues. The germline V and J ends were trimmed by 7 bases and 8 bases, with 27 bases remaining between them. As regards this clone: What it binds is not known.

This PCR relied on a set of 60 Vbeta primers and 13 Jbeta primers. Sequencing used immunoSEQ multiplex PCR; TCRdb keeps in-frame clones, though not all of them. Here the sample spans over 50,000 clones, about four fifths being singletons. The V gene is TRBV28, the J gene TRBJ2-1; tentative D call: TRBD2 (5 bases). This receptor was identified in a man aged 35 to 55 in good health and CMV-seronegative. The material sequenced was PBMCs. The CDR3 DNA reads as TGTGCCAGCACCACGTTAAGCGGTAACTCATTTCGAGATGAGCAGTTCTTC. Protein product: CASTTLSGNSFRDEQFF.